These 4 T cell receptor beta chains were all obtained from the same sample, sequenced in a study of T cell changes during pregnancy in multiple sclerosis. Clones were read by immunoSEQ multiplex PCR, and TCRdb kept only the in-frame ones, dropping some. The table records more than 55,000 clones, about 90% of them present only once. Sample: peripheral blood, taken in the first trimester of pregnancy. These receptors all come from a female donor in good health, enrolled as a control in a pregnancy study.

This chain uses TRBV14 with TRBJ1-1, with D unresolved. Per germline, CDR1 SGHDN and CDR2 FVKESK. Trimming cost V 1 base and J 8 bases, with 5 bases left between them. The CDR3 length is 11 residues. CDR3 sequence: CASSQGVEAFF. CDR3 nucleotide sequence: TGTGCCAGCAGCCAAGGCGTAGAAGCTTTCTTT.

This clone was picked up one time. V and J are TRBV28 and TRBJ2-7; TRBD1 agrees at 8 bases. The trim removed 4 bases at V and 2 bases at J, leaving 4 bases unmatched. The CDR3 contains 14 residues. Germline V lookup: CDR1 MDHEN, CDR2 SYDVKM. The CDR3 here is CASSSGTGTYEQYF. As DNA, the CDR3 is TGTGCCAGCAGTTCCGGGACAGGAACCTACGAGCAGTACTTC. The full variable domain, its missing parts supplied by reference TRBV28 and TRBJ2-7, is DVKVTQSSRYLVKRTGEKVFLECVQDMDHENMFWYRQDPGLGLRLIYFSYDVKMKEKGDIPEGYSVSREKKERFSLILESASTNQTSMYLCASSSGTGTYEQYFGPGTRLTVT.

The V gene is TRBV5-4, the J gene TRBJ2-2, with 9 bases aligning to TRBD1. Germline V CDR1 and CDR2: SGHNT, YYREEE (reference sequence). This CDR3 region has 17 residues. V shed 0 bases and J 1 base; nucleotides not matched to a gene: 4. CDR3 sequence reads: CASSLGKGQGNTGELFF. The CDR3 nucleotides read TGTGCCAGCAGCTTGGGAAAGGGACAGGGGAACACCGGGGAGCTGTTTTTT.

The V gene is TRBV6-5, the J gene TRBJ1-4, with TRBD1 as a possible D gene (5 bases). Germline V CDR1 and CDR2: MNHEY, SVGAGI. Trimming cost V 2 bases and J 3 bases, with 10 bases left between them. The CDR3 totals 15 residues. The CDR3 sequence is CASSYRGGPNEKLFF. In nucleotides, the CDR3 is TGTGCCAGCAGTTACCGGGGGGGACCTAATGAAAAACTGTTTTTT.